This is a list of T cell receptor beta chains from one sample in a study of T cell responses to AZD1222 COVID-19 vaccine. Clones were sequenced by immunoSEQ multiplex PCR, and TCRdb holds only the in-frame ones, with some missing. This table lists about 140,000 clones. The source material was peripheral blood. The origin of the receptors is an adult in good health. The CDR3 runs from the conserved cysteine through the conserved F or W. Fields, in order: D gene, V gene, J gene, CDR3 length, CDR3 protein, CDR3 DNA. A D gene is named only where the DNA matches it firmly.

D: TRBD2
V: TRBV7-2
J: TRBJ2-4
length: 18
CDR3: CASSSASGDSVRKNIQYF
DNA: TGTGCCAGCAGCAGCGCTAGCGGGGACAGTGTGAGGAAAAACATTCAGTACTTC

D: TRBD1
V: TRBV6-4
J: TRBJ1-1
length: 13
CDR3: CASSERYRGEAFF
DNA: TGTGCCAGCAGTGAGCGATACAGGGGAGAAGCTTTCTTT

D: -
V: TRBV5-5
J: TRBJ1-1
length: 13
CDR3: CASSLTMNTEAFF
DNA: TGTGCCAGCAGCTTGACTATGAACACTGAAGCTTTCTTT

D: TRBD2
V: TRBV4-1
J: TRBJ2-3
length: 17
CDR3: CASSQPGTSLGTDTQYF
DNA: TGCGCCAGCAGCCAACCCGGGACTAGCTTGGGCACAGATACGCAGTATTTT

D: -
V: TRBV3-1/TRBV3-2
J: TRBJ1-3
length: 15
CDR3: CASSQDRGSGNTIYF
DNA: TGTGCCAGCAGTCAAGACCGAGGCTCTGGAAACACCATATATTTT

D: TRBD1
V: TRBV6-5
J: TRBJ2-5
length: 14
CDR3: CASSRQGAGETQYF
DNA: TGTGCCAGCAGCCGGCAGGGGGCGGGAGAGACCCAGTACTTC

D: -
V: TRBV5-1
J: TRBJ1-3
length: 16
CDR3: CASSFGGQEDGNTIYF
DNA: TGCGCCAGCAGCTTCGGGGGCCAGGAGGATGGAAACACCATATATTTT

D: -
V: TRBV30
J: TRBJ1-2
length: 13
CDR3: CVNGAGNNYGYTF
DNA: TGTGTCAATGGGGCCGGGAATAACTATGGCTACACCTTC

D: TRBD1
V: TRBV4-2
J: TRBJ1-3
length: 14
CDR3: CASSQLGQGNTIYF
DNA: TGTGCCAGCAGCCAACTGGGACAGGGGAACACCATATATTTT

D: TRBD1
V: TRBV9
J: TRBJ1-1
length: 14
CDR3: CASSGTGVGTEAFF
DNA: TGTGCCAGCAGCGGGACAGGGGTGGGCACTGAAGCTTTCTTT

D: -
V: TRBV11-2
J: TRBJ1-4
length: 17
CDR3: CASSSHRDKDTNEKLFF
DNA: TGTGCCAGCAGCTCCCACCGGGACAAGGATACCAATGAAAAACTGTTTTTT

D: TRBD1
V: TRBV29-1
J: TRBJ1-1
length: 14
CDR3: CSVEETGGNTEAFF
DNA: TGCAGCGTTGAAGAGACAGGGGGGAACACTGAAGCTTTCTTT

D: TRBD1
V: TRBV5-1
J: TRBJ1-2
length: 18
CDR3: CASSLAGQAAPANYGYTF
DNA: TGCGCCAGCAGCTTGGCCGGACAGGCCGCACCAGCTAACTATGGCTACACCTTC

D: -
V: TRBV27
J: TRBJ1-2
length: 14
CDR3: CASSLVGGHYGYTF
DNA: TGTGCCAGCAGTTTAGTAGGGGGGCACTATGGCTACACCTTC

D: -
V: TRBV19
J: TRBJ2-3
length: 14
CDR3: CASSGRTSTDTQYF
DNA: TGTGCCAGTTCAGGCAGGACTAGCACAGATACGCAGTATTTT

D: -
V: TRBV6-5
J: TRBJ1-1
length: 12
CDR3: CASRFQGTEAFF
DNA: TGTGCCAGCAGATTCCAGGGCACTGAAGCTTTCTTT

D: TRBD1
V: TRBV24-1
J: TRBJ1-2
length: 13
CDR3: CATSDGTAYGYTF
DNA: TGTGCCACCAGTGACGGGACAGCCTATGGCTACACCTTC

D: -
V: TRBV7-2
J: TRBJ1-6
length: 14
CDR3: CASSLGPGYSPLHF
DNA: TGTGCCAGCAGCTTAGGGCCGGGTTATTCACCCCTCCACTTT

D: -
V: TRBV7-3
J: TRBJ2-2
length: 17
CDR3: CASSLVPAGRGTGELFF
DNA: TGTGCCAGCAGCTTAGTTCCGGCAGGTCGGGGCACCGGGGAGCTGTTTTTT

D: TRBD1
V: TRBV5-1
J: TRBJ1-1
length: 14
CDR3: CASSPGQGGTEAFF
DNA: TGCGCCAGCAGCCCGGGACAGGGTGGCACTGAAGCTTTCTTT

D: TRBD1
V: TRBV19
J: TRBJ1-3
length: 16
CDR3: CASRPPGTGDRNTIYF
DNA: TGTGCCAGTAGACCTCCCGGGACAGGGGACCGAAACACCATATATTTT

D: -
V: TRBV9
J: TRBJ2-1
length: 17
CDR3: CASSVAGYEVGSDEQFF
DNA: TGTGCCAGCAGCGTAGCCGGTTACGAGGTTGGTTCCGATGAGCAGTTCTTC

D: -
V: TRBV7-2
J: TRBJ1-2
length: 13
CDR3: CASSRGTYYGYTF
DNA: TGTGCCAGCAGCCGCGGGACCTACTATGGCTACACCTTC

D: -
V: TRBV30
J: TRBJ1-2
length: 13
CDR3: CACPPGRNYGYTF
DNA: TGTGCCTGCCCGCCCGGTAGAAACTATGGCTACACCTTC

D: TRBD1
V: TRBV19
J: TRBJ1-2
length: 18
CDR3: CASISLGDRPQSTYGYTF
DNA: TGTGCCAGTATCTCCCTCGGGGACAGGCCTCAGTCTACCTATGGCTACACCTTC

D: TRBD1
V: TRBV2
J: TRBJ1-4
length: 15
CDR3: CASSENRGQGEKLFF
DNA: TGTGCCAGCAGTGAGAACAGGGGGCAGGGTGAAAAACTGTTTTTT

D: TRBD1
V: TRBV10-2
J: TRBJ2-7
length: 15
CDR3: CASRGGQGPSYEQYF
DNA: TGCGCCAGCAGGGGGGGACAGGGTCCGTCCTACGAGCAGTACTTC

D: TRBD1
V: TRBV5-6
J: TRBJ1-6
length: 15
CDR3: CASSFRRGMGSPLHF
DNA: TGTGCCAGCAGCTTCCGCAGGGGGATGGGTTCACCCCTCCACTTT

D: -
V: TRBV7-2
J: TRBJ1-3
length: 16
CDR3: CASSLAGGRSGNTIYF
DNA: TGTGCCAGCAGCTTAGCGGGTGGGCGCTCTGGAAACACCATATATTTT

D: TRBD1
V: TRBV7-2
J: TRBJ1-6
length: 14
CDR3: CASSQGAWNSPLHF
DNA: TGTGCCAGCAGCCAGGGGGCGTGGAATTCACCCCTCCACTTT

D: -
V: TRBV19
J: TRBJ1-1
length: 14
CDR3: CASKGVGLNTEAFF
DNA: TGTGCCAGTAAGGGGGTCGGGCTGAACACTGAAGCTTTCTTT

D: -
V: TRBV7-3
J: TRBJ2-6
length: 15
CDR3: CASSFSLGEANVLTF
DNA: TGTGCCAGCAGCTTTTCACTGGGGGAGGCCAACGTCCTGACTTTC